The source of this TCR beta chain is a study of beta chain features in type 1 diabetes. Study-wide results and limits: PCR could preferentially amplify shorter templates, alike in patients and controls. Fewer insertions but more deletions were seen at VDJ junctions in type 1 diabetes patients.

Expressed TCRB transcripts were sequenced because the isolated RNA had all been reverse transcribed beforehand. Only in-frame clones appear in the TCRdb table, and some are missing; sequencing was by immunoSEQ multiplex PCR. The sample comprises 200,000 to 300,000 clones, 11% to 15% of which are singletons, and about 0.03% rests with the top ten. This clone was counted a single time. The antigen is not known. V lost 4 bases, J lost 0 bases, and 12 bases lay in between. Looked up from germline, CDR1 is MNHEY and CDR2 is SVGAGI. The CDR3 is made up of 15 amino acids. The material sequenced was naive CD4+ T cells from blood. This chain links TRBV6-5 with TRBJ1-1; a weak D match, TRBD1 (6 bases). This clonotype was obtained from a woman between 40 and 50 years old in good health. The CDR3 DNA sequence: TGTGCCAGCAGTTCAACAGGGATATTGAACACTGAAGCTTTCTTT. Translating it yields CASSSTGILNTEAFF.